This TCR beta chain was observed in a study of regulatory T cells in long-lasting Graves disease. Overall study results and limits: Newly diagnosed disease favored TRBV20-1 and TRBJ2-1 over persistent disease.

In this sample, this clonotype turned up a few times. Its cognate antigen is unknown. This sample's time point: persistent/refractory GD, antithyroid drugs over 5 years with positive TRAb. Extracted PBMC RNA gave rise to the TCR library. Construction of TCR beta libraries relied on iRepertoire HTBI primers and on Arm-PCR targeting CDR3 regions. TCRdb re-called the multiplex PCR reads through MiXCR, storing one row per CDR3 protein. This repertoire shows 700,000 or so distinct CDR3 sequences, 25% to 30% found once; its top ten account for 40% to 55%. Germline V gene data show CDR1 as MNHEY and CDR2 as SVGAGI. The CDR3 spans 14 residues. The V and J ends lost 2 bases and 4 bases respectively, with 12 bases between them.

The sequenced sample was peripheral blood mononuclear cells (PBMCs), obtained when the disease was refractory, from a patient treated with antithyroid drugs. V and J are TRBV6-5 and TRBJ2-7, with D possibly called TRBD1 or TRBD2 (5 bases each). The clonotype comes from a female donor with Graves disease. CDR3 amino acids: CASSYRGVGYEQYF. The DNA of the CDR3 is TGTGCCAGCAGTTACCGAGGGGTTGGATACGAGCAGTACTTC.